This TCR beta chain originates from a study of EBV T-cell therapy then PD-1 blockade in nasopharyngeal carcinoma (dated by TCRdb to 2020 to 2023). Explained via the paper, the treatment or condition label denotes: AdE1-LMPpoly-expanded autologous EBV-specific T-cell therapy followed by anti-PD-1 nivolumab. From its cysteine to its phenylalanine, the CDR3 spans 19 amino acids. Only the CDR3 DNA is retained, 57 bases long and in frame from the first base. From the germline V gene, CDR1 is MDHEN and CDR2 is SYDVKM. V is reduced by 5 bases and J by 0 bases, leaving a spacing of 25 bases between them. Genomic DNA was extracted from sorted cells using the Qiagen DNeasy Kit. Deep sequencing of the TCR beta chain was done on the immunoSEQ platform. The published analysis was carried out like this. Repertoire data analysis was performed with the immunoSEQ Analyzer software. TCRdb provides this immuneACCESS table in a form limited to in-frame rearrangements. Some clones are lacking; in checked studies, under half of them reflect an unresolved V gene, and why the rest are absent is not known. V, J and clone size reflect that table, while D and trimming were determined from the DNA. This sample gives 20,000 to 25,000 clones in total; 82% of them show up just once. More than 20% of the sample comes from the top ten.

On this clone: It has no known antigen specificity. Base qualities are not recorded, but no much larger clone differs from it by a single base.

This sequence originates from a man aged 35 to 55 with nasopharyngeal carcinoma. The V and J genes are TRBV28 and TRBJ1-1; the D gene is not confidently resolved. The sample consisted of CD8+ T cells from blood, taken at day -245 from a patient whose treatment included autologous EBV-specific T cells and nivolumab. The sequenced DNA: TGTGCCAGCAGTCCCTACCCTGCTAGCGGGGTTGGGATGAACACTGAAGCTTTCTTT. The translation is CASSPYPASGVGMNTEAFF.